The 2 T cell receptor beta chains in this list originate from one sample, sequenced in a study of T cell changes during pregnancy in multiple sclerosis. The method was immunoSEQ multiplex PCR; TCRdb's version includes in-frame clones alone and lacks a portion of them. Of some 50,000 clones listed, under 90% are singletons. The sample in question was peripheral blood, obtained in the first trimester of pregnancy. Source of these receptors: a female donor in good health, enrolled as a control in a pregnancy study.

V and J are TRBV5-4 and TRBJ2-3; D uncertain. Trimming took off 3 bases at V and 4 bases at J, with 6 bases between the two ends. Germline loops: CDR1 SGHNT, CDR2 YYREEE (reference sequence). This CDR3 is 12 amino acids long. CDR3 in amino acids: CASSSGPDTQYF. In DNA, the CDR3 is TGTGCCAGCAGCTCGGGTCCAGATACGCAGTATTTT. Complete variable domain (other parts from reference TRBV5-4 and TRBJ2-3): ETGVTQSPTHLIKTRGQQVTLRCSSQSGHNTVSWYQQALGQGPQFIFQYYREEENGRGNFPPRFSGLQFPNYSSELNVNALELDDSALYLCASSSGPDTQYFGPGTRLTVL.

The CDR3 bases are TGTGCCACCAGCAGAGATCGGCCTAGCGGGAGATTGTCCTACGAGCAGTACTTC. Protein product: CATSRDRPSGRLSYEQYF. The chain has TRBV15 and TRBJ2-7, with 10 bases fitting TRBD2. This CDR3 is built from 18 residues. Germline V lookup: CDR1 LNHNV, CDR2 YYDKDF (reference sequence). Losses at the gene ends were 0 bases for V and 1 base for J; bases not matched to a gene: 9.